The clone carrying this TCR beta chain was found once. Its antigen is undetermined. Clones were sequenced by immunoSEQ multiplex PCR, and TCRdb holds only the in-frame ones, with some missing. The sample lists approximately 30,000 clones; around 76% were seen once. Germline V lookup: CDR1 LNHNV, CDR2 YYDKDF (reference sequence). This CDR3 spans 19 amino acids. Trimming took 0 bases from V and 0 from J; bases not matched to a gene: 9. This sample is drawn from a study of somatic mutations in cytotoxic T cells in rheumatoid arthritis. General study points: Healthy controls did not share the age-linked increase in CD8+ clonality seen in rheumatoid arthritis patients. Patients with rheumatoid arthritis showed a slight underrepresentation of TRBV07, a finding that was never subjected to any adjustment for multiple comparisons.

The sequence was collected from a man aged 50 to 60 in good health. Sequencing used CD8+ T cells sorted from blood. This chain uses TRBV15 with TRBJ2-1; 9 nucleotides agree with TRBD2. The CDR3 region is CATSRDRGLAHSSYNEQFF. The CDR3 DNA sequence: TGTGCCACCAGCAGAGATCGAGGACTAGCGCATAGCTCCTACAATGAGCAGTTCTTC.